The next 21 T cell receptor beta chains were all read from a single sample in a study of OX40 agonist ivuxolimab in advanced cancers. Clones were read by immunoSEQ multiplex PCR, and TCRdb kept only the in-frame ones, dropping some. Seen here are some 70,000 clones, about 81% observed once, and the top ten hold 0.4% to 0.45%. Specimen: CD4+ or CD8+ T cells sorted from blood, collected in a trial of the OX40 agonist ivuxolimab. These receptors all come from an adult with an advanced solid tumor such as melanoma, head and neck, liver or kidney cancer.

This clone was picked up one time. The chain joins TRBV6-4 to TRBJ1-2, with 11 positions matching TRBD1. Germline V CDR1 and CDR2: MRHNA, SNTAGT. J gave up 6 bases and V 6 bases, and 9 bases lay outside the gene matches. The CDR3 has 15 residues. The CDR3 reads CASSRTGGETDGYTF. For the CDR3, the DNA is TGTGCCAGCAGCCGGACAGGGGGCGAGACTGATGGCTACACCTTC.

The chain links TRBV2 to TRBJ2-5, with D possibly TRBD2 on 5 matching bases. The CDR3 loop spans 13 amino acids. Looked up from germline, CDR1 is SNHLY and CDR2 is FYNNEI. The V end lost 7 bases, the J end lost 2 bases, and 11 bases lay between the germline ends. CDR3 in DNA: TGTGCCAGCAACCCTAGCCGGCAAGAGACCCAGTACTTC. Translated, it gives CASNPSRQETQYF.

The rearrangement joins TRBV28 to TRBJ1-2; 7 bases are shared with TRBD1. This CDR3 comprises 13 residues. Trimming took 6 bases from V and 4 from J; bases not matched to a gene: 5. CDR1 and CDR2 (germline): MDHEN, SYDVKM. The CDR3 is CASSEDRPYGYTF. For the CDR3, the DNA is TGTGCCAGCAGCGAGGACAGGCCCTATGGCTACACCTTC.

The CDR3 spells CAQARVAKNIQYF. The CDR3 bases are TGTGCCCAAGCGAGGGTAGCCAAAAACATTCAGTACTTC. The V and J genes are TRBV7-9 and TRBJ2-4, with D perhaps matching TRBD2 (5 bases). Germline V CDR1 and CDR2: SEHNR, FQNEAQ (reference sequence). V was shortened by 11 bases and J by 0 bases, with 11 bases between the two germline ends. This CDR3 has 13 residues.

CDR3 residues: CASSRQGGNQPQHF. The CDR3 nucleotides read TGTGCCAGCAGCCGACAGGGTGGCAATCAGCCCCAGCATTTT. This chain joins TRBV7-6 and TRBJ1-5; 7 bases align to TRBD1. CDR3 length: 14 residues. The ends lost 5 bases at V and 2 bases at J; junction bases unmatched: 3. Germline CDR1 and CDR2: SGHVS and FNYEAQ.

This rearrangement joins TRBV28 to TRBJ1-1; TRBD1 might be the D (5 bases). Per the germline V gene, CDR1 is MDHEN and CDR2 is SYDVKM. The CDR3 is 14 amino acids. V was clipped by 5 bases and J by 1 base, with 11 bases between them. The CDR3 protein is CASSRFRGNTEAFF. Written as DNA, the CDR3 is TGTGCCAGCAGTCGATTTAGGGGGAACACTGAAGCTTTCTTT.

The count of this clone is one. V usage is TRBV29-1 and J usage is TRBJ1-2, with D perhaps matching TRBD1 (5 bases). V shed 2 bases and J shed 2 bases, with 9 bases lying between them. This CDR3 region has 13 residues. CDR1 and CDR2 (germline): SQVTM, ANQGSEA. This chain's CDR3 is CSVEKGCNYGYTF. CDR3 nucleotide sequence: TGCAGCGTTGAAAAGGGGTGCAACTATGGCTACACCTTC.

The chain couples TRBV2 to TRBJ2-5; TRBD2 aligns across 10 bases. V trimming: 4 bases; J trimming: 4 bases; junction bases outside the gene matches: 15. Germline V gene sequence: CDR1 SNHLY, CDR2 FYNNEI. The CDR3 is 18 amino acids. CDR3 amino acids: CASSGVSAGGPKGETQYF. In DNA form, the CDR3 reads TGTGCCAGCAGTGGAGTTTCAGCGGGGGGGCCGAAAGGAGAGACCCAGTACTTC.

The rearrangement joins TRBV19 to TRBJ1-1, with a weak D call TRBD1 (5 bases). This CDR3 comprises 14 residues. CDR1 is LNHDA, CDR2 SQIVND, per germline (reference sequence). Trimming took 5 bases from V and 1 from J, leaving 11 bases between them. In DNA, the CDR3 is TGTGCCAGTAGTCCCCAGGGAGAGAACACTGAAGCTTTCTTT. It yields the protein CASSPQGENTEAFF.

This sequence joins TRBV18 and TRBJ1-3, with a tentative D call TRBD1 (6 bases). V lost 4 bases, J lost 7 bases, and 14 bases lay in between. The length of the CDR3 is 14 residues. The germline V gene encodes CDR1 KGHSH and CDR2 LQKENI. In DNA, the CDR3 is TGTGCCAGCTCACGTCCCGGGACATTGAACACCATATATTTT. Translating it yields CASSRPGTLNTIYF.

In DNA form, the CDR3 reads TGCGCCAGCAGAGAGGGTCTCTCTGGAAACACCATATATTTT. It translates to CASREGLSGNTIYF. The chain is built from TRBV5-1 and TRBJ1-3; no clear D. The CDR3 totals 14 residues. V was cut by 5 bases and J by 0 bases, with 9 bases left in between. Germline loops: CDR1 SGHRS, CDR2 YFSETQ.

The genes are TRBV7-2 and TRBJ2-1, with D perhaps TRBD2 (5 bases). The germline V gene has CDR1 SGHTA and CDR2 FQGNSA. This CDR3 has 15 amino acids. Trimming removed 5 bases at V and 6 bases at J, with 17 bases between. The CDR3 DNA reads as TGTGCCAGCAGCCGCGCCTATAGCGCGATCAATGAGCAGTTCTTC. It codes for CASSRAYSAINEQFF.

This clone has ten or more counts. J is TRBJ1-1 and V is TRBV10-3, with D possibly TRBD1 on 5 matching bases. The CDR3 spans 13 residues. Trimming removed 9 bases at V and 6 bases at J, with 17 bases between. Per the germline V gene, CDR1 is ENHRY and CDR2 is SYGVKD. CDR3 sequence (DNA): TGTGCCATTCTAGACCCGGAAGGGGCTGAAGCTTTCTTT. This translates into CAILDPEGAEAFF.

This chain connects TRBV28 to TRBJ1-3; no clear D gene. V lost 3 bases to trimming and J lost 0 bases, with 9 bases between them. Germline CDR1 MDHEN, CDR2 SYDVKM. The CDR3 loop spans 15 amino acids. The CDR3 region is CASSFPGFSGNTIYF. In nucleotides, the CDR3 is TGTGCCAGCAGTTTCCCCGGTTTCTCTGGAAACACCATATATTTT.

In nucleotides, the CDR3 is TGTGCCAGCAGCTCCGCACAGGGTCTTAATCAGCCCCAGCATTTT. Its translation: CASSSAQGLNQPQHF. This chain uses TRBV7-6 with TRBJ1-5; possible D gene TRBD1, 6 bases. Per germline, CDR1 SGHVS and CDR2 FNYEAQ. This CDR3 is built from 15 residues. V gave up 4 bases and J gave up 4 bases, with 14 bases separating them. The complete variable domain, with remaining parts taken from reference TRBV7-6 and TRBJ1-5, reads GAGVSQSPRYKVTKRGQDVALRCDPISGHVSLYWYRQALGQGPEFLTYFNYEAQQDKSGLPNDRFSAERPEGSISTLTIQRTEQRDSAMYRCASSSAQGLNQPQHFGDGTRLSIL.

The chain combines TRBV7-8 with TRBJ1-1, with D unresolved. Germline V gene sequence: CDR1 SGHVS, CDR2 FQNEAQ. The CDR3 extends over 14 amino acids. Trimming shortened V by 5 bases and J by 0 bases, and 10 bases separated the two germline ends. The CDR3 DNA follows: TGTGCCAGCAGCAGAGACCGACTGAACACTGAAGCTTTCTTT. It yields the protein CASSRDRLNTEAFF.

CDR3 region: CASSPAIDGYEQYF. The CDR3 bases are TGTGCCAGCAGCCCGGCCATAGACGGCTACGAGCAGTACTTC. The chain carries TRBV6-1 and TRBJ2-7, with unresolved D. CDR3 length: 14 amino acids. The ends were cut back, 6 bases at V and 3 bases at J, with 15 bases in the middle. Germline assignment: CDR1 MNHNS and CDR2 SASEGT.

The rearrangement joins TRBV5-4 to TRBJ1-1; D remains unclear. With 0 bases removed from V and 1 base from J, the gap between germline ends came to 7 bases. The CDR3 length is 14 residues. Germline V gene data show CDR1 as SGHNT and CDR2 as YYREEE (reference sequence). The CDR3 nucleotides read TGTGCCAGCAGCTTGGCGACACCGAACACTGAAGCTTTCTTT. Translation: CASSLATPNTEAFF. The full variable domain, its missing parts supplied by reference TRBV5-4 and TRBJ1-1, is ETGVTQSPTHLIKTRGQQVTLRCSSQSGHNTVSWYQQALGQGPQFIFQYYREEENGRGNFPPRFSGLQFPNYSSELNVNALELDDSALYLCASSLATPNTEAFFGQGTRLTVV.

This clone appeared once. J is TRBJ1-3 and V is TRBV7-6, with D maybe TRBD1 (5 bases). The germline V gene encodes CDR1 SGHVS and CDR2 FNYEAQ. This CDR3 spans 16 amino acids. Trimming took off 4 bases at V and 0 bases at J, with 13 bases between the two ends. The CDR3 nucleotides read TGTGCCAGCAGCTCAGATCAGGGCGTCTCTGGAAACACCATATATTTT. Its translation is CASSSDQGVSGNTIYF. The full variable domain, in which reference TRBV7-6 and TRBJ1-3 provide the parts outside the CDR3, is GAGVSQSPRYKVTKRGQDVALRCDPISGHVSLYWYRQALGQGPEFLTYFNYEAQQDKSGLPNDRFSAERPEGSISTLTIQRTEQRDSAMYRCASSSDQGVSGNTIYFGEGSWLTVV.

This rearrangement joins TRBV9 to TRBJ1-2; D unclear. V shed 3 bases and J shed 1 base, with 4 bases lying between them. Germline values: CDR1 SGDLS, CDR2 YYNGEE. CDR3 size: 12 residues. Here the CDR3 reads CASSALNYGYTF. CDR3 bases: TGTGCCAGCAGCGCCCTTAACTATGGCTACACCTTC.

V gene TRBV6-6 combines with J gene TRBJ2-5; 8 bases match TRBD2. The CDR3 spans 12 residues. In germline, CDR1 is MNHNY, CDR2 SVGAGI (reference sequence). V lost 8 bases and J lost 4; bases outside the gene matches: 3. In DNA, the CDR3 is TGTGCCAGCCGGGGGGGAGGAGAGACCCAGTACTTC. Translated: CASRGGGETQYF.